Shown below are 26 T cell receptor beta chains from a single sample sequenced in a study of response to subunit inactivated influenza vaccine. TCRdb redid the calling of the RT-PCR reads with MiXCR, one entry per CDR3 protein. The sample shows 650,000 to 800,000 distinct CDR3 sequences, about 18% of them seen only once. The sample was PBMCs from blood, taken 5 days after vaccination. These receptor sequences come from a man aged 45-65 years who received an inactivated influenza vaccine.

There are a few counts of this clonotype. J is TRBJ2-4 and V is TRBV20-1; the D is unclear. Germline V CDR1 and CDR2: DFQATT, SNEGSKA (reference sequence). Trimming shortened V by 0 bases and J by 8 bases, and 14 bases separated the two germline ends. The CDR3 consists of 14 residues. The CDR3 DNA follows: TGCAGTGCTAGAGATCGGGTGAATCTGGACATTCAGTACTTC. This codes for CSARDRVNLDIQYF.

This clonotype was counted only a few times. This sequence joins TRBV9 and TRBJ2-1; possible D gene TRBD2, 6 bases. CDR1 is SGDLS, CDR2 YYNGEE, per germline. The CDR3 spans 16 residues. With 0 bases removed from V and 8 bases from J, the gap between germline ends came to 18 bases. CDR3 sequence (DNA): TGTGCCAGCAGCGTAGGCCCCAGCGGAGGGACGGATGAGCAGTTCTTC. This gives the protein CASSVGPSGGTDEQFF. Supplemented by reference TRBV9 and TRBJ2-1, the full variable domain reads DSGVTQTPKHLITATGQRVTLRCSPRSGDLSVYWYQQSLDQGLQFLIQYYNGEERAKGNILERFSAQQFPDLHSELNLSSLELGDSALYFCASSVGPSGGTDEQFFGPGTRLTVL.

A few counts support this clonotype. The J gene is TRBJ1-2, the V gene TRBV7-9; no clear D gene. V lost 5 bases and J 7 bases, leaving 26 bases between the germline ends. Germline loops: CDR1 SEHNR, CDR2 FQNEAQ (reference sequence). The CDR3 covers 17 residues. CDR3 protein: CASSLGQGGPSYIGYTF. As DNA, the CDR3 is TGTGCCAGCAGCCTAGGCCAAGGCGGACCTTCTTATATTGGCTACACCTTC.

The chain recombines TRBV12-5 with TRBJ2-2; weak D call: TRBD2 (5 bases). The CDR3 runs 16 residues. Trimming removed 1 base from V and 4 bases from J, with 13 bases in between. Germline assignment: CDR1 LGHNT and CDR2 FRNRAP. CDR3 DNA sequence: TGTGCTAGTGGTTTGGGGTCGGGGTCGGGCACCGGGGAGCTGTTTTTT. Translated, it gives CASGLGSGSGTGELFF.

The rearrangement joins TRBV20-1 to TRBJ2-7; D might be TRBD1 or TRBD2, each matching 6 bases. CDR1 and CDR2 from the germline V gene are DFQATT and SNEGSKA (reference sequence). Trimming took off 0 bases at V and 1 base at J, with 16 bases between the two ends. The CDR3 spans 16 residues. CDR3 residues: CSARDFRRDISYEQYF. The DNA of the CDR3 is TGCAGTGCTAGAGATTTCAGGCGGGACATATCCTACGAGCAGTACTTC.

A few counts support this clonotype. The CDR3 does not close with the conserved phenylalanine or tryptophan, likely indicating a read error. The DNA is left out, because the CDR3 cannot be placed on it with certainty; the CDR3 is given as TCRdb lists it. The chain uses TRBV6-2 or TRBV6-3 and TRBJ1-5. The germline CDR1 and CDR2 sequences are MNHEY and SVGEGT. The CDR3 comprises 11 residues, both ends counted. CDR3: CASSYSGIHHQ.

The chain joins TRBV6-2 or TRBV6-3 to TRBJ2-1; perhaps TRBD2 as D (5 bases). Germline lookup yields CDR1 MNHEY and CDR2 SVGEGT. The CDR3 consists of 14 residues. With 10 bases removed from V and 7 bases from J, the gap between germline ends came to 20 bases. The chain's CDR3 is CATPGGWAWNEQFF. The CDR3 DNA is TGTGCCACCCCCGGCGGGTGGGCTTGGAATGAGCAGTTCTTC.

This clonotype was found many times. The chain joins TRBV6-1 to TRBJ2-6; 8 bases fit TRBD1. The CDR3 loop spans 18 amino acids. V was clipped by 7 bases and J by 0 bases; unmatched bases: 11. The germline gives CDR1 MNHNS, CDR2 SASEGT. Written as DNA, the CDR3 is TGTGCCAGCACTCAACAGGGGGTGCTTCACTCTGGGGCCAACGTCCTGACTTTC. Protein product: CASTQQGVLHSGANVLTF.

The chain couples TRBV20-1 to TRBJ2-7; 8 bases agree with TRBD2. The CDR3 loop spans 14 amino acids. The germline gives CDR1 DFQATT, CDR2 SNEGSKA (reference sequence). The V segment lost 6 bases and the J segment 1 base; nucleotides outside the gene matches: 8. Here the CDR3 reads CSALFSGASYEQYF. The CDR3, as DNA: TGCAGTGCCCTATTTAGCGGGGCATCCTACGAGCAGTACTTC.

This chain uses TRBV20-1 with TRBJ1-2; D is uncertain. The CDR3 runs 14 residues. Germline V CDR1 and CDR2: DFQATT, SNEGSKA (reference sequence). V was clipped by 1 base and J by 0 bases, with 9 bases between them. The CDR3, as DNA: TGCAGTGCTAGAGGTCCAGGAGCTAACTATGGCTACACCTTC. It translates to CSARGPGANYGYTF.

The chain employs TRBV20-1 and TRBJ1-6, with 10 bases lining up with TRBD1. The ends lost 5 bases at V and 9 bases at J; junction bases unmatched: 10. The CDR3 is made up of 15 amino acids. Germline CDR1 and CDR2: DFQATT and SNEGSKA (reference sequence). The CDR3 nucleotides read TGCAGTGCTCTCACCCCCGGGACAGGGGCTTCACCCCTCCACTTT. Translation gives CSALTPGTGASPLHF.

This clonotype appeared a few times. J is TRBJ1-1 and V is TRBV29-1; weak D call: TRBD1 (6 bases). The V and J ends lost 5 bases and 0 bases respectively, with 13 bases between them. The CDR3 extends over 14 amino acids. Germline CDR1 and CDR2: SQVTM and ANQGSEA. In DNA form, the CDR3 reads TGCAGCGTTTCCGGGACACCAATGAACACTGAAGCTTTCTTT. Amino acids: CSVSGTPMNTEAFF.

CDR3 residues: CASSQDSSQGLYEQYF. CDR3 nucleotide sequence: TGTGCCAGCAGCCAGGACTCCTCGCAAGGCCTCTACGAGCAGTACTTC. V usage is TRBV4-2 and J usage is TRBJ2-7; D is perhaps TRBD2 (5 bases). The germline gives CDR1 LGHNA, CDR2 YNFKEQ. The CDR3 has 16 residues. The V end was cut by 3 bases, the J end by 3 bases, with 18 bases between.

The chain carries TRBV30 and TRBJ2-7; D is uncertain. The CDR3 runs to 12 residues. Germline V gene sequence: CDR1 GTSNPN, CDR2 SVGIG (reference sequence). V was pared by 1 base and J by 4 bases, with 8 bases between. The CDR3 DNA reads TGTGCCTGGAGTGCCTGGACGTACGAGCAGTACTTC. It yields the protein CAWSAWTYEQYF.

This clonotype was detected many times. The CDR3 DNA is TGCAGTGCTAGAGGAAGGAGTAGCGGGACAGATACGCAGTATTTT. Its protein product is CSARGRSSGTDTQYF. This rearrangement joins TRBV20-1 to TRBJ2-3, with 7 bases lining up with TRBD2. Germline V gene sequence: CDR1 DFQATT, CDR2 SNEGSKA (reference sequence). The CDR3 loop spans 15 amino acids. The V segment lost 1 base and the J segment 3 bases; nucleotides outside the gene matches: 7.

V is TRBV12-3 or TRBV12-4 and J is TRBJ1-2, with TRBD1 identical over 7 bases. There are 14 residues in the CDR3. The V and J ends lost 6 bases and 2 bases, in that order; junction bases with no gene match: 6. The CDR3 here is CASSPGQTNYGYTF. The CDR3 DNA sequence: TGTGCCAGCAGCCCGGGACAGACGAACTATGGCTACACCTTC.

This clonotype was detected many times. J is TRBJ2-7 and V is TRBV20-1; the D is unclear. This CDR3 is 15 amino acids long. Trimming shortened V by 0 bases and J by 3 bases, and 15 bases separated the two germline ends. Per germline, CDR1 DFQATT and CDR2 SNEGSKA (reference sequence). The CDR3 sequence: CSARDNTDNFYEQYF. CDR3 nucleotides: TGCAGTGCTAGAGATAACACGGATAACTTCTACGAGCAGTACTTC.

The genes are TRBV20-1 and TRBJ2-2, with D unclear. The CDR3 extends over 12 amino acids. V shed 2 bases and J shed 7 bases, with 8 bases lying between them. Per germline, CDR1 DFQATT and CDR2 SNEGSKA (reference sequence). The CDR3 bases are TGCAGTGCTAGACGGTGGGGCGGGGAGCTGTTTTTT. This codes for CSARRWGGELFF.

This clonotype has only a few counts. CDR3 loop: CASSLLATGELFF. DNA of the CDR3: TGTGCCAGCAGTTTACTAGCAACCGGGGAGCTGTTTTTT. The chain recombines TRBV28 with TRBJ2-2; possibly TRBD2 for D (5 bases). Germline CDR1 is MDHEN and CDR2 is SYDVKM. Trimming took off 2 bases at V and 5 bases at J, with 6 bases between the two ends. CDR3 size: 13 residues.

The chain combines TRBV29-1 with TRBJ2-2; 9 bases match TRBD1. Germline assignment: CDR1 SQVTM and CDR2 ANQGSEA. This CDR3 comprises 13 residues. V shed 4 bases, J shed 5 bases, and the junction held 2 bases outside the gene matches. CDR3 coding DNA: TGCAGCGTTGTTGGGACAGGGACCGGGGAGCTGTTTTTT. It yields the protein CSVVGTGTGELFF.

This clonotype was detected a few times. The DNA of the CDR3 is TGTGCCAGCGGGCCCGCGGGGGCGTGGGGAGAGACCCAGTACTTC. This translates into CASGPAGAWGETQYF. The J gene is TRBJ2-5, the V gene TRBV12-3 or TRBV12-4; D is possibly TRBD2 (7 bases). The CDR3 extends over 15 amino acids. Trimming stripped 8 bases from V and 4 bases from J, with 20 bases between.

The chain couples TRBV6-1 to TRBJ2-5; 7 bases are shared with TRBD1. There are 14 residues in the CDR3. Germline loops: CDR1 MNHNS, CDR2 SASEGT. V shed 6 bases and J 5 bases; nucleotides not matched to a gene: 9. The CDR3 protein is CASSPTGAAETQYF. In nucleotides, the CDR3 is TGTGCCAGCAGCCCAACAGGGGCGGCGGAGACCCAGTACTTC.

The V call is TRBV27, the J call TRBJ2-7, with 15 bases lining up with TRBD2. Germline loops: CDR1 MNHEY, CDR2 SMNVEV (reference sequence). J gave up 7 bases and V 6 bases, and 10 bases lay outside the gene matches. CDR3 size: 16 residues. The CDR3 loop is CASSRTSGGAPREQYF. The CDR3 DNA sequence: TGTGCCAGCAGCCGGACTAGCGGGGGGGCTCCAAGGGAGCAGTACTTC.

There are a few counts of this clonotype. V usage is TRBV30 and J usage is TRBJ1-5; 8 bases map to TRBD1. The CDR3 loop spans 14 amino acids. V lost 1 base and J lost 6; bases outside the gene matches: 5. Germline CDR1 and CDR2: GTSNPN and SVGIG (reference sequence). CDR3 loop: CAWSAGQAAQPQHF. The DNA of the CDR3 is TGTGCCTGGAGTGCGGGACAGGCTGCTCAGCCCCAGCATTTT.

The chain couples TRBV6-5 to TRBJ2-1; D is unresolved. Germline V lookup: CDR1 MNHEY, CDR2 SVGAGI. Trimming removed 0 bases at V and 0 bases at J, with 9 bases between. There are 16 residues in the CDR3. The CDR3 reads CASSYSSTSSYNEQFF. The CDR3 region has the DNA TGTGCCAGCAGTTACTCGAGTACGAGCTCCTACAATGAGCAGTTCTTC.

This clonotype was counted only a few times. The CDR3 here is CASSPGLAGINEQYF. The CDR3 region has the DNA TGTGCCAGCAGTCCGGGACTAGCGGGAATCAACGAGCAGTACTTC. This chain connects TRBV12-3 or TRBV12-4 to TRBJ2-7, with 13 bases that match TRBD2. V lost 5 bases and J lost 5; bases outside the gene matches: 6. The CDR3 totals 15 residues.